A selection of T cell receptor beta chains follows, all from one sample in a study of cytomegalovirus exposure and HLA in healthy donors. Libraries were prepared by immunoSEQ multiplex PCR; TCRdb keeps only in-frame clonotypes and omits some of them. The data show about 160,000 clones, 77% seen once. The sample consisted of PBMCs. These receptors were taken from a woman in her twenties or thirties in good health and CMV-seronegative. CDR3s include the opening cysteine and the closing phenylalanine or tryptophan. The order of the fields is clone size, CDR3 length, V gene, J gene, CDR3 protein. Clone sizes are given selectively: once, few, many, or a class where the clone is expanded.

size: -
length: 12
V: TRBV7-3
J: TRBJ2-1
CDR3: CASSLFGQEQFF

size: -
length: 15
V: TRBV7-2
J: TRBJ1-2
CDR3: CASSLDQGPNYGYTF

size: -
length: 13
V: TRBV6-6
J: TRBJ1-1
CDR3: CASSYLWNTEAFF

size: -
length: 17
V: TRBV7-2
J: TRBJ2-1
CDR3: CASSLASMAGGSYEQFF

size: -
length: 13
V: TRBV6-5
J: TRBJ2-6
CDR3: CASLAPGANVLTF

size: -
length: 13
V: TRBV7-3
J: TRBJ1-1
CDR3: CASSWSGNTEAFF

size: -
length: 14
V: TRBV19
J: TRBJ2-4
CDR3: CASSIREAKNIQYF

size: -
length: 13
V: TRBV30
J: TRBJ1-1
CDR3: CAWSVAGFREAFF

size: few
length: 17
V: TRBV27
J: TRBJ2-7
CDR3: CASSLGRRLAGSYEQYF

size: -
length: 13
V: TRBV6-5
J: TRBJ1-4
CDR3: CASLAQGSEKLFF

size: -
length: 12
V: TRBV25-1
J: TRBJ2-7
CDR3: CASSRGTDEQYF

size: -
length: 17
V: TRBV19
J: TRBJ2-5
CDR3: CASSERTSGRTQETQYF

size: -
length: 13
V: TRBV6-1
J: TRBJ2-7
CDR3: CASSEINSPEQYF

size: few
length: 15
V: TRBV7-2
J: TRBJ2-5
CDR3: CASSFRGARQETQYF

size: -
length: 15
V: TRBV4-2
J: TRBJ1-2
CDR3: CASSHGTTNNYGYTF

size: -
length: 15
V: TRBV10-3
J: TRBJ2-2
CDR3: CAIAGGGDTNGELFF

size: few
length: 13
V: TRBV5-1
J: TRBJ1-4
CDR3: CASSLVQNEKLFF

size: -
length: 16
V: TRBV13
J: TRBJ2-7
CDR3: CASSPEGTSGSYEQYF

size: -
length: 15
V: TRBV13
J: TRBJ2-7
CDR3: CASSPYPGQGYEQYF

size: -
length: 17
V: TRBV7-2
J: TRBJ2-6
CDR3: CASSLGWQGAGANVLTF